This T cell receptor beta chain comes out of a study of T cells and Merkel cell carcinoma outcomes. Germline loops: CDR1 SGHNT, CDR2 YYREEE (reference sequence). V was clipped by 3 bases and J by 0 bases, with 10 bases between them. This CDR3 has 14 residues. Assay used: immunoSEQ multiplex PCR; TCRdb lists only in-frame clones, some missing. This sample has 13,000 to 15,000 clones, with roughly 92% found just once. For this clone: Its specificity is unknown.

Overall study results and limits: Repertoire plus T-cell density reportedly predicted Merkel cell carcinoma outcomes.

Source material: tumor tissue from Merkel cell carcinoma. The TCR originated in a human donor with Merkel cell carcinoma. The J gene is TRBJ2-7, the V gene TRBV5-4, with D uncertain. The CDR3 DNA reads as TGTGCCAGCAGCTCCTTGGATAGCTCCTACGAGCAGTACTTC. Amino acid sequence: CASSSLDSSYEQYF.